These 22 T cell receptor beta chains share one sample of origin, sequenced in a study of T cell responses to AZD1222 COVID-19 vaccine. TCRdb's table, derived via immunoSEQ multiplex PCR, lists solely in-frame clones and lacks some. The sample includes some 150,000 clones, roughly nine tenths of them seen just once. The sample was peripheral blood, taken on day 0 of MenACWY control vaccination. The receptor set was obtained from an adult in good health.

V gene TRBV10-2 combines with J gene TRBJ2-7, with D perhaps matching TRBD2 (5 bases). This CDR3 region has 12 residues. The germline V gene encodes CDR1 WSHSY and CDR2 SAAADI. V lost 8 bases to trimming and J lost 3 bases, with 11 bases between them. The CDR3 region is CASSQAVYEQYF. Written as DNA, the CDR3 is TGCGCCAGCTCACAAGCGGTCTACGAGCAGTACTTC.

V is TRBV24-1 and J is TRBJ1-4, with 7 bases matching TRBD1. This CDR3 comprises 19 residues. The V gene end was trimmed by 0 bases and the J gene end by 4 bases; junction bases not matched to a gene: 13. Looked up from germline, CDR1 is KGHDR and CDR2 is SFDVKD. The DNA for the CDR3 is TGTGCCACCAGTGATTTGTTAAACCGGGACAGTCCTTTTAATGAAAAACTGTTTTTT. Residues: CATSDLLNRDSPFNEKLFF.

This chain links TRBV27 with TRBJ1-2; a possible D gene is TRBD1 (5 bases). CDR1 and CDR2 (germline): MNHEY, SMNVEV (reference sequence). The CDR3 consists of 15 residues. With 6 bases removed from V and 7 bases from J, the gap between germline ends came to 21 bases. CDR3 amino acids: CASSPSQVPGGGYTF. Written as DNA, the CDR3 is TGTGCCAGCAGCCCATCACAGGTCCCGGGAGGTGGCTACACCTTC.

This chain joins TRBV13 and TRBJ1-5, with no clear D. Germline loops: CDR1 PRHDT, CDR2 FYEKMQ (reference sequence). V lost 4 bases to trimming and J lost 1 base, with 11 bases between them. The CDR3 is made up of 15 amino acids. The CDR3 nucleotides read TGTGCCAGCAGCTCCGGGCCAAGAAGCAATCAGCCCCAGCATTTT. It translates to CASSSGPRSNQPQHF. The full variable domain, in which reference TRBV13 and TRBJ1-5 provide the parts outside the CDR3, is AAGVIQSPRHLIKEKRETATLKCYPIPRHDTVYWYQQGPGQDPQFLISFYEKMQSDKGSIPDRFSAQQFSDYHSELNMSSLELGDSALYFCASSSGPRSNQPQHFGDGTRLSIL.

This rearrangement joins TRBV29-1 to TRBJ1-6; D call uncertain. The V and J ends lost 6 bases and 9 bases respectively, with 15 bases between them. This CDR3 is 13 amino acids long. Germline values: CDR1 SQVTM, CDR2 ANQGSEA. This chain's CDR3 is CSVKTPGPSPLHF. In DNA, the CDR3 is TGCAGCGTAAAGACACCTGGGCCTTCACCCCTCCACTTT.

This chain uses TRBV9 with TRBJ2-1; D might be TRBD2 (6 bases). This CDR3 spans 14 amino acids. Germline CDR1 SGDLS, CDR2 YYNGEE. V lost 3 bases to trimming and J lost 9 bases, with 16 bases between them. The CDR3 loop reads CASSAGVSLGEQFF. DNA of the CDR3: TGTGCCAGCAGCGCGGGGGTTTCCCTCGGTGAGCAGTTCTTC.

This clone occurred once. The chain links TRBV7-6 to TRBJ2-7, with D uncertain. Trimming removed 1 base from V and 4 bases from J, with 8 bases in between. This CDR3 has 13 amino acids. Per germline, CDR1 SGHVS and CDR2 FNYEAQ. As DNA, the CDR3 is TGTGCCAGCAGCTTAGGATCCGGATACGAGCAGTACTTC. This codes for CASSLGSGYEQYF.

The V and J genes are TRBV5-1 and TRBJ2-1, with 8 bases that match TRBD2. V shed 4 bases, J shed 8 bases, and the junction held 8 bases outside the gene matches. From germline, CDR1 is SGHRS and CDR2 YFSETQ. The CDR3 length is 14 residues. DNA for the CDR3: TGCGCCAGCAGCATCTTAGCGGGAAACCATGAGCAGTTCTTC. Protein sequence: CASSILAGNHEQFF. Filled out from reference TRBV5-1 and TRBJ2-1, the complete variable domain reads KAGVTQTPRYLIKTRGQQVTLSCSPISGHRSVSWYQQTPGQGLQFLFEYFSETQRNKGNFPGRFSGRQFSNSRSEMNVSTLELGDSALYLCASSILAGNHEQFFGPGTRLTVL.

The V and J genes are TRBV6-5 and TRBJ2-7; D gene unclear. The germline V and J ends were trimmed by 7 bases and 4 bases, with 17 bases remaining between them. Germline values: CDR1 MNHEY, CDR2 SVGAGI. The CDR3 contains 14 residues. The CDR3 protein is CASTSSLLDYEQYF. As DNA, the CDR3 is TGTGCCAGCACCTCCTCTCTCCTGGATTACGAGCAGTACTTC.

This chain uses TRBV6-5 with TRBJ1-2, with a tentative D call TRBD1 (5 bases). Trimming removed 9 bases from V and 7 bases from J, with 18 bases in between. Germline CDR1 is MNHEY and CDR2 is SVGAGI. The CDR3 length is 13 residues. Here the CDR3 DNA reads TGTGCCAGTTCTCTACGGGGGTACGGTGGCTACACCTTC. It encodes CASSLRGYGGYTF.

The chain is built from TRBV9 and TRBJ1-3, with TRBD1 matching over 10 bases. The germline CDR1 and CDR2 sequences are SGDLS and YYNGEE. Losses at the gene ends were 4 bases for V and 7 bases for J; bases not matched to a gene: 14. The CDR3 length is 17 residues. The CDR3, as DNA: TGTGCCAGCAGCTTCCCCCGGACAGGGGGGGGTCGTAACACCATATATTTT. Residues: CASSFPRTGGGRNTIYF.

This clone was seen just once. The V and J genes are TRBV7-8 and TRBJ2-7; TRBD2 aligns across 10 bases. Per the germline V gene, CDR1 is SGHVS and CDR2 is FQNEAQ. Unmatched junction bases numbered 10, after V lost 4 bases and J lost 4 bases. CDR3 length equals 16 residues. The CDR3 DNA follows: TGTGCCAGCAGCTCGGGGCTAGCGGGAGTAGGTTACGAGCAGTACTTC. It yields the protein CASSSGLAGVGYEQYF.

The rearrangement joins TRBV5-1 to TRBJ1-3; 8 bases are a match to TRBD1. Germline V gene data show CDR1 as SGHRS and CDR2 as YFSETQ. The J segment lost 4 bases and the V segment lost 1 base, leaving 4 bases of the junction unmatched. The CDR3 has 15 amino acids. CDR3: CASSLQGARGNTIYF. CDR3 nucleotide sequence: TGCGCCAGCAGCTTGCAGGGGGCGAGGGGAAACACCATATATTTT.

The V and J genes are TRBV7-3 and TRBJ2-3; 16 nucleotides agree with TRBD2. The V and J ends lost 5 bases and 5 bases, in that order; junction bases with no gene match: 7. Germline loops: CDR1 SGHTA, CDR2 FQGTGA. This CDR3 region has 17 residues. The CDR3 DNA reads as TGTGCCAGCAGCCCAGGGACTAGCGGGAGGGCCAGAGATACGCAGTATTTT. This codes for CASSPGTSGRARDTQYF.

The chain joins TRBV25-1 to TRBJ2-2; 7 bases are a match to TRBD2. Losses at the gene ends were 3 bases for V and 4 bases for J; bases not matched to a gene: 5. This CDR3 is built from 15 residues. The germline V gene encodes CDR1 MGHDK and CDR2 SYGVNS. CDR3 sequence (DNA): TGTGCCAGCAGTGACTGGACTAGAACCACCGGGGAGCTGTTTTTT. This sequence encodes CASSDWTRTTGELFF.

The rearrangement uses TRBV24-1 and TRBJ2-2; no definite D call. Germline loops: CDR1 KGHDR, CDR2 SFDVKD. The CDR3 has 15 amino acids. Trimming removed 4 bases from V and 2 bases from J, with 10 bases in between. The CDR3 DNA is TGTGCCACCAGTGAATATGGCCTTAACACCGGGGAGCTGTTTTTT. As protein: CATSEYGLNTGELFF.

This chain joins TRBV5-1 and TRBJ2-5, with a weak D call TRBD2 (5 bases). V was trimmed by 0 bases and J by 7 bases, leaving 7 bases between them. Germline V lookup: CDR1 SGHRS, CDR2 YFSETQ. The CDR3 length is 12 residues. The CDR3 sequence is CASSLARGTQYF. The CDR3 DNA follows: TGCGCCAGCAGCTTGGCCCGGGGGACCCAGTACTTC.

The CDR3 nucleotides read TGTGCCAGCAGCGTAGGCCGACAGGGCATCACCGGGGAGCTGTTTTTT. This sequence encodes CASSVGRQGITGELFF. This chain links TRBV9 with TRBJ2-2; 7 positions match TRBD1. The CDR3 loop spans 16 amino acids. Germline-derived CDR1 and CDR2 are SGDLS and YYNGEE. With 0 bases clipped from V and 4 bases from J, the junction kept 6 bases outside the gene matches.

CDR3 in DNA: TGCGCCAGCAGCTTGGAAGGGGCCGGTAGAAACACCATATATTTT. It translates to CASSLEGAGRNTIYF. The chain combines TRBV5-1 with TRBJ1-3; D perhaps matches TRBD1 (5 bases). Germline V gene lookup returns CDR1 SGHRS and CDR2 YFSETQ. The V gene lost 0 bases and the J gene lost 5 bases, with 12 bases spanning the gap. CDR3 length: 15 amino acids.

This rearrangement joins TRBV5-4 to TRBJ1-2; the D gene is possibly TRBD1 (5 bases). Germline CDR1 SGHNT, CDR2 YYREEE (reference sequence). Trimming removed 0 bases from V and 4 bases from J, with 10 bases in between. The CDR3 has 14 amino acids. The CDR3 bases are TGTGCCAGCAGCTTGGCCCCGGGGGGCTATGGCTACACCTTC. This sequence encodes CASSLAPGGYGYTF.

The rearrangement joins TRBV14 to TRBJ2-7; D unclear. CDR3 length: 14 residues. The germline gives CDR1 SGHDN, CDR2 FVKESK. Between the trimmed V and J ends, which lost 1 base and 6 bases, there was a span of 13 bases. The CDR3 sequence: CASSQAIPLTEQYF. The CDR3 coding sequence is TGTGCCAGCAGCCAAGCGATTCCCTTGACCGAGCAGTACTTC.

The V and J genes are TRBV30 and TRBJ2-2; 12 bases map to TRBD2. The CDR3 is 19 residues long. Germline trimming cut 0 bases from V and 5 bases from J; bases unmatched to any gene: 13. CDR1 and CDR2 from the germline V gene are GTSNPN and SVGIG (reference sequence). The DNA for the CDR3 is TGTGCCTGGAGTGTACTAGCGGGAGGATGGGGATTAGGGACCGGGGAGCTGTTTTTT. Translating it yields CAWSVLAGGWGLGTGELFF.